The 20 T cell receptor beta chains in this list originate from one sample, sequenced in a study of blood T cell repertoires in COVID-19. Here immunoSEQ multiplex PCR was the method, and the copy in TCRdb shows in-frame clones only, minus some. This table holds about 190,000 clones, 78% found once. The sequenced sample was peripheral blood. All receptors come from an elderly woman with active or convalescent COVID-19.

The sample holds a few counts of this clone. CDR3 sequence reads: CASSYPGTGNTIYF. The CDR3 DNA sequence: TGTGCCAGCAGCTATCCGGGAACTGGAAACACCATATATTTT. The chain recombines TRBV7-2 with TRBJ1-3; D call uncertain. CDR3 length equals 14 residues. Looked up from germline, CDR1 is SGHTA and CDR2 is FQGNSA. V was pared by 4 bases and J by 2 bases, with 9 bases between.

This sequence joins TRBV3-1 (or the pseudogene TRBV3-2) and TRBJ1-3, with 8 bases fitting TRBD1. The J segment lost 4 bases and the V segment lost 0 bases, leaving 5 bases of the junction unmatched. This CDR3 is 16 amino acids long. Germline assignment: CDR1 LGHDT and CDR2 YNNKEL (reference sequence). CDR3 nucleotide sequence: TGTGCCAGCAGCCAAGATATTGGGACAGGAGGAAACACCATATATTTT. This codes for CASSQDIGTGGNTIYF.

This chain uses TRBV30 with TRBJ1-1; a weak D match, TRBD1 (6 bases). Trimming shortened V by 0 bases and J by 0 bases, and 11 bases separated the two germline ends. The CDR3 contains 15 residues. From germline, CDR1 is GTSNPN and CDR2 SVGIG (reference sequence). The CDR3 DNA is TGTGCCTGGAGTGTAGGACCAGGGGTGAACACTGAAGCTTTCTTT. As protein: CAWSVGPGVNTEAFF.

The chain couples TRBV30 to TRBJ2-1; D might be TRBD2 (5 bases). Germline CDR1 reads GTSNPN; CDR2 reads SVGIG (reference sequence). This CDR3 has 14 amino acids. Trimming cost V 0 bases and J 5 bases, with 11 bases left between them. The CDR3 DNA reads TGTGCCTGGAGTGTAGGCGGGTATCACAATGAGCAGTTCTTC. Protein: CAWSVGGYHNEQFF.

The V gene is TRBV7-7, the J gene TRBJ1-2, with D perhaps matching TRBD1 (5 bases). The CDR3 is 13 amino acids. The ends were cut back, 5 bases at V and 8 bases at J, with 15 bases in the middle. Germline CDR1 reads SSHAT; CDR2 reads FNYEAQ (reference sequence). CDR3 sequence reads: CASSPLQGGGYTF. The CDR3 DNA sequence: TGTGCCAGCAGCCCCCTGCAGGGTGGCGGCTACACCTTC.

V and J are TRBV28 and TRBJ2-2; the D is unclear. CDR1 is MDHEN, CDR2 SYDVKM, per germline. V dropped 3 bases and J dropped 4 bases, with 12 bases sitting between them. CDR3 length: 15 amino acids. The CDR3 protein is CASSFLELGTGELFF. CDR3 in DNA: TGTGCCAGCAGTTTTTTAGAGCTAGGCACCGGGGAGCTGTTTTTT.

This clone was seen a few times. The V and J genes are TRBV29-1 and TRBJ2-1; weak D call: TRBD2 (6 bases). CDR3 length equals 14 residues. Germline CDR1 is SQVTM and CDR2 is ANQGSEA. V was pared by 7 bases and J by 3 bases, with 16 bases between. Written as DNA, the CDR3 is TGCAGCGCCCAGCGGCGGGGCGTCTACAATGAGCAGTTCTTC. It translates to CSAQRRGVYNEQFF.

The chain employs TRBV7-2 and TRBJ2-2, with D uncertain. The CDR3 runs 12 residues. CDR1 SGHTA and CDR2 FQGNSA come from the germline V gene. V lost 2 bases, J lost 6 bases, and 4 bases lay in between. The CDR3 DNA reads TGTGCCAGCAGCTTACTCGCCGGGGAGCTGTTTTTT. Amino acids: CASSLLAGELFF.

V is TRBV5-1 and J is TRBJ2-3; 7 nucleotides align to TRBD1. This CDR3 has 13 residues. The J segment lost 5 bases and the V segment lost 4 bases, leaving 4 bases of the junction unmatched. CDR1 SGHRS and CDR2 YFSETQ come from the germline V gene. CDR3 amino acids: CASSLPGGDTQYF. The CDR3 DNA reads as TGCGCCAGCAGCCTCCCAGGGGGAGATACGCAGTATTTT.

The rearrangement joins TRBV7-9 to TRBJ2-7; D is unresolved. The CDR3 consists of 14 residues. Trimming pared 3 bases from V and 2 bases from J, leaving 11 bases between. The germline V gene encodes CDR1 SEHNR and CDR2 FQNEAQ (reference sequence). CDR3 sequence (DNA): TGTGCCAGCAGCTTTCAAGACATCCCCTACGAGCAGTACTTC. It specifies CASSFQDIPYEQYF. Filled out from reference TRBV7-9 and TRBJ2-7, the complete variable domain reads DTGVSQNPRHKITKRGQNVTFRCDPISEHNRLYWYRQTLGQGPEFLTYFQNEAQLEKSRLLSDRFSAERPKGSFSTLEIQRTEQGDSAMYLCASSFQDIPYEQYFGPGTRLTVT.

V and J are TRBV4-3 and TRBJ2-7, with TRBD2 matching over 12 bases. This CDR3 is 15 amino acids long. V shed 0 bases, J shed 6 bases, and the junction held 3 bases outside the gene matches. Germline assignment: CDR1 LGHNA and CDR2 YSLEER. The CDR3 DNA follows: TGCGCCAGCAGCCAAGAGACTAGCGGGGGAACCGAGCAGTACTTC. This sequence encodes CASSQETSGGTEQYF.

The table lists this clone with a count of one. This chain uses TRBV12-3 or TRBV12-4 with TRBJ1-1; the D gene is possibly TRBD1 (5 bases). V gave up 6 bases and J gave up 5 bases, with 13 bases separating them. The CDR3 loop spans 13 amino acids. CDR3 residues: CASRGLSGTEAFF. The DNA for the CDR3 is TGTGCCAGCAGGGGACTCTCAGGGACTGAAGCTTTCTTT.

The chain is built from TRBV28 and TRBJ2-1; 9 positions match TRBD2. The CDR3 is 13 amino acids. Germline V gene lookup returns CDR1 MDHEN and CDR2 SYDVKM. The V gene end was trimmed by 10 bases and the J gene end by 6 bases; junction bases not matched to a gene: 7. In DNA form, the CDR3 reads TGTGCCATCCAACTAGCGGGTTTCAATGAGCAGTTCTTC. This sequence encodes CAIQLAGFNEQFF. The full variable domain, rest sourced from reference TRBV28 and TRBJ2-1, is DVKVTQSSRYLVKRTGEKVFLECVQDMDHENMFWYRQDPGLGLRLIYFSYDVKMKEKGDIPEGYSVSREKKERFSLILESASTNQTSMYLCAIQLAGFNEQFFGPGTRLTVL.

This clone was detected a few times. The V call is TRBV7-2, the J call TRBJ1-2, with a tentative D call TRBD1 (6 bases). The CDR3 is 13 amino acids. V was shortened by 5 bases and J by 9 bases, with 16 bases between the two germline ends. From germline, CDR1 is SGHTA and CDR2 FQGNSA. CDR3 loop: CASSPTGTRSYTF. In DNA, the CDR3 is TGTGCCAGCAGCCCCACTGGGACAAGGAGCTACACCTTC.

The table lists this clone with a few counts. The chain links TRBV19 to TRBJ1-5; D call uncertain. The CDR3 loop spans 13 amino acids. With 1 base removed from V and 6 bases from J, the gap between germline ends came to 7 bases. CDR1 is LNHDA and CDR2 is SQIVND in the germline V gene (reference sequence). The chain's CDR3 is CASSIGLGQPQHF. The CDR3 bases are TGTGCCAGTAGTATAGGTCTCGGTCAGCCCCAGCATTTT.

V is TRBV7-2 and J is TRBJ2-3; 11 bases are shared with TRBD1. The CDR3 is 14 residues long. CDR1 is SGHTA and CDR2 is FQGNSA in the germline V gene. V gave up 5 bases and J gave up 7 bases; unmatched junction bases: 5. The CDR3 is CASSTGTGGNTQYF. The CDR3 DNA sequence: TGTGCCAGCAGCACCGGGACAGGGGGAAATACGCAGTATTTT. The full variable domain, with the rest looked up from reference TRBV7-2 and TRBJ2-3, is GAGVSQSPSNKVTEKGKDVELRCDPISGHTALYWYRQSLGQGLEFLIYFQGNSAPDKSGLPSDRFSAERTGGSVSTLTIQRTQQEDSAVYLCASSTGTGGNTQYFGPGTRLTVL.

The CDR3 nucleotides read TGTGCCAGTAGCGGACAGGCCGCTAACTATGGCTACACCTTC. Translated: CASSGQAANYGYTF. The chain has TRBV19 and TRBJ1-2; 7 nucleotides line up with TRBD1. This CDR3 contains 14 residues. Per germline, CDR1 LNHDA and CDR2 SQIVND (reference sequence). Trimming removed 6 bases from V and 0 bases from J; junction bases left unmatched: 4.

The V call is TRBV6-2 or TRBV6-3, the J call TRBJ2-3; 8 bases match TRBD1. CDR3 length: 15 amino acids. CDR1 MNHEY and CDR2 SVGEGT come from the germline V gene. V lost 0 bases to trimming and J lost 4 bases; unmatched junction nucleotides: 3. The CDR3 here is CASSYSGQGADTQYF. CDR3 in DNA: TGTGCCAGCAGTTACTCCGGACAGGGTGCAGATACGCAGTATTTT.

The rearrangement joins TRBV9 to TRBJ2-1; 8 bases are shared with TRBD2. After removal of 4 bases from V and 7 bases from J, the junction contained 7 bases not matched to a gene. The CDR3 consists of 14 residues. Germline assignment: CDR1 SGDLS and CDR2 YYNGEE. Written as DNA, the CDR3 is TGTGCCAGCAGCCCGCGGGGGGCTGAAAATGAGCAGTTCTTC. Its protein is CASSPRGAENEQFF. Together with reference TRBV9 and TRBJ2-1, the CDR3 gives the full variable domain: DSGVTQTPKHLITATGQRVTLRCSPRSGDLSVYWYQQSLDQGLQFLIQYYNGEERAKGNILERFSAQQFPDLHSELNLSSLELGDSALYFCASSPRGAENEQFFGPGTRLTVL.

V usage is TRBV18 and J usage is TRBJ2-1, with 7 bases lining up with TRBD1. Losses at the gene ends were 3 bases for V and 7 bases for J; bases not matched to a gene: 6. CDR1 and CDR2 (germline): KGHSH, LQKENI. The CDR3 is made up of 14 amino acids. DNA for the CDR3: TGTGCCAGCTCACCGAAGACAGGGCCGAATGAGCAGTTCTTC. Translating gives CASSPKTGPNEQFF.